These T cell receptor beta chains were read from a single sample in a study of lymphopenia after photon versus proton radiotherapy. The data were produced by immunoSEQ multiplex PCR, yet TCRdb's version contains in-frame clones alone and is incomplete. Of about 22,000 clones listed, around nine tenths are singletons. Here the sequenced sample was peripheral blood, taken from a patient treated with proton-based radiotherapy. Every receptor here comes from a woman in her 70s with pancreatic cancer. Some clones in this sample may be carry-over from other donors' samples. The CDR3 runs from the conserved cysteine through the conserved F or W. The D gene is left open where the match is weak.

TRBD2,TRBV5-1,TRBJ2-1,15,TGCGCCAGCAGCTTGTCGAGTCCGGGACTAGGTGAGCAGTTCTTC,CASSLSSPGLGEQFF
NA,TRBV28,TRBJ1-6,16,TGTGCCAGCCCAGGGCAGGGAAGCTCCTATAATTCACCCCTCCACTTT,CASPGQGSSYNSPLHF
NA,TRBV5-5,TRBJ2-5,13,TGTGCCAGCGGCCAGCCGGGGAAGGAGACCCAGTACTTC,CASGQPGKETQYF
NA,TRBV19,TRBJ1-1,15,TGTGCCAGTAGTATATCAGTACAGGTGAACACTGAAGCTTTCTTT,CASSISVQVNTEAFF
NA,TRBV19,TRBJ2-2,13,TGTGCCAGTAGCGGGCGTAACACCGGGGAGCTGTTTTTT,CASSGRNTGELFF
TRBD1,TRBV27,TRBJ1-2,12,TGTGCCAGCAGGACAGGGTCGGATGGCTACACCTTC,CASRTGSDGYTF
NA,TRBV27,TRBJ1-5,15,TGTGCCAGCAGTTTATCGGGGATGAGCAATCAGCCCCAGCATTTT,CASSLSGMSNQPQHF
NA,TRBV5-1,TRBJ2-7,20,TGCGCCAGCAGCAGCCGGGATTCGATTAGATGGCTGGAATCCGGCTACGAGCAGTACTTC,CASSSRDSIRWLESGYEQYF
NA,TRBV27,TRBJ1-2,15,TGTGCCAGCAAGGAACAGGGACAAGCTAACTATGGCTACACCTTC,CASKEQGQANYGYTF
TRBD1,TRBV7-2,TRBJ1-2,14,TGTGCCAGCAGCTTCAACCAGGGGGCCTATGGCTACACCTTC,CASSFNQGAYGYTF
TRBD2,TRBV2,TRBJ2-7,16,TGTGCCAGCAGGGAATATAGCGGGAGGGCCTCTCGTGAGCAGTACTTC,CASREYSGRASREQYF
TRBD1,TRBV6-1,TRBJ1-5,15,TGTGCCAGCAGTGAAGCCGGGACAGGGTATCAGCCCCAGCATTTT,CASSEAGTGYQPQHF
TRBD1,TRBV28,TRBJ2-7,12,TGTGCCAGCAGCTCGGACAGGTACGAGCAGTACTTC,CASSSDRYEQYF
NA,TRBV10-2,TRBJ1-1,13,TGCGCCAGCATTCTAGACCAGAACACTGAAGCTTTCTTT,CASILDQNTEAFF
NA,TRBV9,TRBJ2-5,14,TGTGCCAGCAGCGTATCCAGGGACCAAGAGACCCAGTACTTC,CASSVSRDQETQYF